These 9 T cell receptor beta chains came from one sample sequenced in a study of T cells expressing NK-cell markers. From its re-call of the 5' RACE reads, TCRdb lists each CDR3 protein once, without DNA. The data show around 140,000 distinct CDR3 sequences, and the top ten clones hold approximately 12%. The material sequenced was blood T cells: a sorted CD56 or NKG2C T cell subset, CD4+ or CD8+ T cells, or bulk PBMC T cells (not recorded which). The source of these receptors is a man between 18 and 29 years old in good health.

CDR3 protein: CASSEGQGSTDTQYF. This chain joins TRBV5-4 and TRBJ2-3; the D gene TCRdb calls, TRBD1, cannot be checked with no DNA. Germline CDR1 reads SGHNT; CDR2 reads YYREEE (reference sequence). The CDR3 extends over 15 amino acids.

This chain links TRBV7-7 with TRBJ2-2; the D call of TRBD2 rests on TCRdb alone, since no DNA is present to check it. The CDR3 loop spans 18 amino acids. Looked up from germline, CDR1 is SSHAT and CDR2 is FNYEAQ (reference sequence). CDR3 sequence: CASSLLVAGGQNTGELFF.

The chain couples TRBV28 to TRBJ1-4; absent DNA, TCRdb's TRBD1 call cannot be checked. The CDR3 consists of 16 residues. The germline V gene encodes CDR1 MDHEN and CDR2 SYDVKM. The chain's CDR3 is CASSPHGTGGVEKLFF.

This CDR3 reads CSVEDGGKYNEQFF. The chain uses TRBV29-1 and TRBJ2-1; checking the TCRdb D call of TRBD1 is not possible without DNA. Germline assignment: CDR1 SQVTM and CDR2 ANQGSEA. This CDR3 has 14 amino acids.

The chain recombines TRBV29-1 with TRBJ2-1; TCRdb's assignment of TRBD1 cannot be checked, as there is no DNA. CDR3 length: 13 residues. Germline V gene sequence: CDR1 SQVTM, CDR2 ANQGSEA. CDR3 amino acids: CSGYLTGPREQFF.

The rearrangement links TRBV11-2 to TRBJ1-4; TCRdb reports TRBD1, a call that lacks DNA to check it against. The CDR3 loop spans 15 amino acids. The germline gives CDR1 SGHAT, CDR2 FQNNGV. The CDR3 protein is CASSYETASNEKLFF.

The chain joins TRBV6-1 to TRBJ2-3; TCRdb returns TRBD1, unconfirmable since there is no DNA. This CDR3 contains 17 residues. Germline assignment: CDR1 MNHNS and CDR2 SASEGT. The CDR3 here is CASSESLVPALTDTQYF.

This chain uses TRBV13 with TRBJ1-5; the TCRdb call, TRBD1, lacks DNA for checking. The CDR3 covers 16 residues. CDR1 PRHDT and CDR2 FYEKMQ come from the germline V gene (reference sequence). The CDR3 reads CASSQGGNWGNQPQHF.

J is TRBJ1-5 and V is TRBV19; TCRdb indicates TRBD1, and absent DNA this call remains unverified. This CDR3 region has 14 residues. Germline-derived CDR1 and CDR2 are LNHDA and SQIVND (reference sequence). Here the CDR3 reads CASSTGQGFWPQHF.